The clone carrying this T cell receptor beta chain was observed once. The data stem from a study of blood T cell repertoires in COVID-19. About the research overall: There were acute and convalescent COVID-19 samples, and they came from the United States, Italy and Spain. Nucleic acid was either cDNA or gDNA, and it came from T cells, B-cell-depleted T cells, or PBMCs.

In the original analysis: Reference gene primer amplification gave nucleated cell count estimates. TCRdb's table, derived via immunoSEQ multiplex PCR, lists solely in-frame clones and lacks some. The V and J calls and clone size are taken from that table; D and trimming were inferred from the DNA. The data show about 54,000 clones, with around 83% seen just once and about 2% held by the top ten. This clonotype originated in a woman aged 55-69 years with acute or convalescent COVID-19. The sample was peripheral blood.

The CDR3: CASSLAVRTGGYNEQFF. CDR3 sequence (DNA): TGCGCCAGCAGCTTGGCAGTTCGGACAGGGGGGTACAATGAGCAGTTCTTC. V usage is TRBV5-1 and J usage is TRBJ2-1; 10 bases line up with TRBD1. The CDR3 extends over 17 amino acids. Per germline, CDR1 SGHRS and CDR2 YFSETQ. V trimming: 0 bases; J trimming: 4 bases; junction bases outside the gene matches: 7.